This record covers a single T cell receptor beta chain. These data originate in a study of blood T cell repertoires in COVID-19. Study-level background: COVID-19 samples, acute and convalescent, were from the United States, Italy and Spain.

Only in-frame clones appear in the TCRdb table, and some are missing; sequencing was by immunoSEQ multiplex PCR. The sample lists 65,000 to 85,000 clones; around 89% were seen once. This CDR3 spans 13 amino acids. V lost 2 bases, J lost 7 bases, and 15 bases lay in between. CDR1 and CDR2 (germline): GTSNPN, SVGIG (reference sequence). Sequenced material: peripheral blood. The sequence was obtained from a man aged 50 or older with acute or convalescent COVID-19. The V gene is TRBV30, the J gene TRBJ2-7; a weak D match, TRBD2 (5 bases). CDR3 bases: TGTGCCTGGAGTCCAAGGAGGTTTTCTGAGCAGTACGTC. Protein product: CAWSPRRFSEQYV.